The present entry profiles one T cell receptor (beta chain) with its context. The sample belongs to a study of blood T cells in healthy people across ages. Germline CDR1 LGHDT, CDR2 YNNKEL (reference sequence). The germline V and J ends were trimmed by 1 base and 9 bases, with 19 bases remaining between them. CDR3 length equals 15 residues. For the second PCR, which ran for roughly 6 to 12 cycles, a sample-barcoded 5' primer and a J-beta primer mix were used. TCRdb used MiXCR to reprocess the 5' RACE reads, holding one entry per CDR3 protein. The sample holds about a million distinct CDR3 sequences, about 53% seen once.

The sequenced sample consisted of blood. The origin of this receptor is a woman aged 55-70 years in good health. The J gene is TRBJ2-7, the V gene TRBV3-1; possibly TRBD2 for D (5 bases). CDR3 DNA: TGTGCCAGCAGCCAAGTTGCGGCGTGGGGAGTGTGGCAGTACTTC. This gives the protein CASSQVAAWGVWQYF.